Listed below are T cell receptor beta chains from one sample, sequenced in a study of cytomegalovirus exposure and HLA in healthy donors. Libraries were prepared by immunoSEQ multiplex PCR; TCRdb keeps only in-frame clonotypes and omits some of them. The sample records 120,000 to 150,000 clones, around 90% being singletons. The material sequenced was PBMCs. These receptor sequences come from a man aged 18-30 years in good health and CMV-seropositive. Each CDR3 is given with its conserved first and last residue. A D gene is named only where the DNA matches it firmly.

J gene | V gene | D gene | CDR3 protein
TRBJ1-2 | TRBV27 | - | CASSLTGTYGYTF
TRBJ2-1 | TRBV7-3 | TRBD1 | CASSLEGGRYNEQFF
TRBJ2-7 | TRBV5-1 | TRBD1 | CASSLIQGARSYEQYF
TRBJ1-2 | TRBV13 | TRBD1 | CASSPGQVYGYTF
TRBJ1-1 | TRBV9 | TRBD1 | CASSPRTGENTEAFF
TRBJ2-7 | TRBV6-5 | - | CASSYSYTTSYEQYF
TRBJ2-4 | TRBV30 | TRBD1 | CAWSVQGGWGIQYF
TRBJ1-2 | TRBV19 | - | CASSKSPTGLQRNYGYTF
TRBJ2-7 | TRBV7-9 | TRBD2 | CASSWTSGSEQYF
TRBJ2-3 | TRBV2 | TRBD2 | CASSPNGLAGTDTQYF
TRBJ1-1 | TRBV6-1 | - | CASSETPRGYTEAFF
TRBJ2-1 | TRBV7-9 | - | CASSLVSLVGSYNEQFF
TRBJ1-2 | TRBV6-5 | - | CASSLRGNGYTF
TRBJ1-3 | TRBV6-5 | - | CASRFRGGNTIYF
TRBJ1-1 | TRBV7-9 | - | CASSSLERTEAFF
TRBJ1-2 | TRBV30 | - | CAWKSPGQGKNGYTF
TRBJ1-2 | TRBV5-4 | TRBD1 | CASSLTGGNYGYTF
TRBJ2-3 | TRBV6-1 | TRBD1 | CASSEPPGQGTDTQYF
TRBJ1-1 | TRBV5-4 | - | CASSLGGEELNTEAFF
TRBJ2-3 | TRBV5-5 | - | CASSLGDTNTQYF
TRBJ1-5 | TRBV4-1 | - | CASSQVMGGSNQPQHF
TRBJ2-7 | TRBV27 | - | CASSLSPSTGRSEQYF
TRBJ2-2 | TRBV5-1 | - | CASSSTVTGELFF
TRBJ2-1 | TRBV18 | - | CASSPGGQGGNEQFF
TRBJ2-2 | TRBV28 | - | CATLIGTNPTGELFF
TRBJ1-5 | TRBV28 | - | CASSLSVWPLVIHQPQHF
TRBJ2-3 | TRBV29-1 | - | CSARWGADTQYF
TRBJ2-1 | TRBV19 | TRBD1 | CASSIDGTGSYNEQFF
TRBJ2-1 | TRBV6-5 | TRBD1 | CASSRTGNEQFF
TRBJ1-1 | TRBV9 | TRBD1 | CASSARGQGAGTEAFF
TRBJ2-5 | TRBV4-2 | TRBD2 | CASSQEASGVETQYF
TRBJ1-1 | TRBV18 | TRBD1 | CASSPGTANTEAFF
TRBJ1-2 | TRBV19 | - | CASSIDFRDYGYTF
TRBJ2-2 | TRBV4-2 | - | CASSQESLNTGELFF
TRBJ1-1 | TRBV30 | - | CAWSTGTEAFF
TRBJ2-4 | TRBV6-1 | - | CASSQEGGSRNIQYF
TRBJ2-7 | TRBV15 | - | CATSRESPYEQYF
TRBJ2-3 | TRBV7-9 | TRBD1 | CASRTGSTDTQYF
TRBJ2-7 | TRBV14 | - | CASSPLATRSYEQYF
TRBJ1-2 | TRBV29-1 | - | CSVETDNGYTF
TRBJ1-4 | TRBV5-4 | TRBD1 | CASSPTGGGEKLFF
TRBJ2-7 | TRBV7-9 | TRBD1 | CASSLTTGEDYEQYF
TRBJ1-2 | TRBV28 | TRBD1 | CASSVGGTATPYGYTF